One and the same sample provided the 25 T cell receptor beta chains below, sequenced in a study of T-cell reconstitution after alpha-beta-depleted transplantation in children. Unique molecular identifiers were incorporated when the TCRbeta library was constructed. One entry per CDR3 protein, called by TCRdb with MiXCR from the PCR reads. The table has a few hundred thousand distinct CDR3 sequences, roughly 25% seen once. Here the sequenced sample was PBMCs, mostly from graft donor cells, taken 180 days after TCRalphabeta/CD19-depleted stem cell transplant. All receptors come from a male patient younger than 18 who had a stem cell transplant for acute lymphoblastic leukemia, so the T cells may come from the graft donor.

The chain combines TRBV7-9 with TRBJ1-1; a weak D match, TRBD1 (5 bases). Germline V gene sequence: CDR1 SEHNR, CDR2 FQNEAQ (reference sequence). There are 14 residues in the CDR3. V was trimmed by 1 base and J by 2 bases, leaving 8 bases between them. The CDR3 sequence: CASSLGQHNTEAFF. The CDR3 nucleotides read TGTGCCAGCAGCTTAGGACAGCACAACACTGAAGCTTTCTTT. Filled out from reference TRBV7-9 and TRBJ1-1, the complete variable domain reads DTGVSQNPRHKITKRGQNVTFRCDPISEHNRLYWYRQTLGQGPEFLTYFQNEAQLEKSRLLSDRFSAERPKGSFSTLEIQRTEQGDSAMYLCASSLGQHNTEAFFGQGTRLTVV.

The rearrangement links TRBV7-3 to TRBJ2-7, with TRBD2 identical over 10 bases. The CDR3 has 14 amino acids. Trimming at V came to 2 bases and at J to 6 bases, leaving 4 bases not matched to a gene. Germline lookup yields CDR1 SGHTA and CDR2 FQGTGA. CDR3 bases: TGTGCCAGCAGCTTACTAGCGGGAGTTTCCGAGCAGTACTTC. It codes for CASSLLAGVSEQYF. Filled out from reference TRBV7-3 and TRBJ2-7, the complete variable domain reads GAGVSQTPSNKVTEKGKYVELRCDPISGHTALYWYRQSLGQGPEFLIYFQGTGAADDSGLPNDRFFAVRPEGSVSTLKIQRTERGDSAVYLCASSLLAGVSEQYFGPGTRLTVT.

The chain has TRBV6-1 and TRBJ2-3, with D perhaps TRBD2 (5 bases). The CDR3 spans 15 residues. Trimming cost V 8 bases and J 0 bases, with 15 bases left between them. Germline assignment: CDR1 MNHNS and CDR2 SASEGT. The chain's CDR3 is CASRWTVLSTDTQYF. The DNA for the CDR3 is TGTGCCAGCCGATGGACTGTTCTCAGCACAGATACGCAGTATTTT.

The chain employs TRBV29-1 and TRBJ1-1; D possibly corresponds to TRBD1 (5 bases). The germline CDR1 and CDR2 sequences are SQVTM and ANQGSEA. Trimming pared 7 bases from V and 4 bases from J, leaving 16 bases between. CDR3 length equals 13 residues. The CDR3 sequence: CSGMTVRGTEAFF. Here the CDR3 DNA reads TGCAGCGGTATGACAGTTAGGGGCACTGAAGCTTTCTTT.

This clonotype was counted between two and nine times. This chain connects TRBV20-1 to TRBJ2-7; the match to TRBD2 covers 10 bases. The ends lost 6 bases at V and 4 bases at J; junction bases unmatched: 9. From germline, CDR1 is DFQATT and CDR2 SNEGSKA (reference sequence). This CDR3 contains 14 residues. CDR3 sequence reads: CSAVQREGRYEQYF. For the CDR3, the DNA is TGCAGTGCCGTTCAGCGGGAGGGGCGATACGAGCAGTACTTC.

The genes are TRBV9 and TRBJ1-5; 8 nucleotides line up with TRBD1. V gave up 4 bases and J gave up 4 bases; unmatched junction bases: 7. Germline V gene sequence: CDR1 SGDLS, CDR2 YYNGEE. The CDR3 runs to 15 residues. CDR3 in DNA: TGTGCCAGCAGCCCTGGACAGGGAGAGAATCAGCCCCAGCATTTT. It is translated as CASSPGQGENQPQHF.

Comments on this clonotype: The missing conserved phenylalanine or tryptophan at the end of this CDR3 makes a read error likely. This rearrangement joins TRBV6-5 to TRBJ2-5; 9 nucleotides agree with TRBD1. Germline V gene lookup returns CDR1 MNHEY and CDR2 SVGAGI. CDR3 length: 15 residues. Trimming cost V 2 bases and J 3 bases; bases outside gene matches: 4. DNA of the CDR3: TGTGCCAGCAGTTACGCCGGGACAGGGAAAGAGACCCAGTACTTG. Translating it yields CASSYAGTGKETQYL.

This chain connects TRBV6-5 to TRBJ1-1; D perhaps matches TRBD1 (6 bases). The CDR3 extends over 15 amino acids. V was pared by 4 bases and J by 0 bases, with 12 bases between. Germline loops: CDR1 MNHEY, CDR2 SVGAGI. The CDR3 region has the DNA TGTGCCAGCAGTTTCTCGGACAGTATGAACACTGAAGCTTTCTTT. Its translation: CASSFSDSMNTEAFF.

The rearrangement joins TRBV6-2 or TRBV6-3 to TRBJ2-2; 9 bases are shared with TRBD2. Germline V gene lookup returns CDR1 MNHEY and CDR2 SVGEGT. Trimming removed 4 bases from V and 4 bases from J; junction bases left unmatched: 16. The CDR3 length is 19 residues. CDR3 in amino acids: CASSFSRERAGGRTGELFF. The CDR3 region has the DNA TGTGCCAGCAGTTTTAGCAGGGAAAGAGCGGGAGGCCGCACCGGGGAGCTGTTTTTT.

This clonotype has only a few counts. The V and J genes are TRBV4-2 and TRBJ2-1; 9 bases fit TRBD2. Unmatched junction bases numbered 6, after V lost 2 bases and J lost 4 bases. Germline-derived CDR1 and CDR2 are LGHNA and YNFKEQ. There are 16 residues in the CDR3. CDR3 in amino acids: CASSQQLAGWYNEQFF. The CDR3, as DNA: TGTGCCAGCAGCCAACAGCTAGCGGGGTGGTACAATGAGCAGTTCTTC.

The chain carries TRBV5-1 and TRBJ1-1; D unresolved. Germline assignment: CDR1 SGHRS and CDR2 YFSETQ. The CDR3 spans 13 residues. Trimming pared 0 bases from V and 7 bases from J, leaving 10 bases between. In DNA, the CDR3 is TGCGCCAGCAGCTTGGCCCATGGGTTTGAAGCTTTCTTT. The encoded protein is CASSLAHGFEAFF.

Only a few counts were recorded for this clonotype. The J gene is TRBJ2-1, the V gene TRBV13, with 9 bases aligning to TRBD2. Per the germline V gene, CDR1 is PRHDT and CDR2 is FYEKMQ (reference sequence). The trim removed 4 bases at V and 7 bases at J, leaving 11 bases unmatched. The length of the CDR3 is 16 residues. Here the CDR3 reads CASSSSETSGQNEQFF. The CDR3 nucleotides read TGTGCCAGCAGCTCCTCCGAGACTAGCGGACAAAATGAGCAGTTCTTC.

This clonotype was picked up a small number of times. V gene TRBV15 combines with J gene TRBJ2-1; no clear D gene. CDR1 and CDR2 (germline): LNHNV, YYDKDF (reference sequence). The CDR3 spans 11 residues. Trimming removed 4 bases from V and 7 bases from J, with 5 bases in between. In nucleotides, the CDR3 is TGTGCCACCAGCACGAGGAATGAGCAGTTCTTC. It encodes CATSTRNEQFF.

Ten or more counts support this clonotype. The chain joins TRBV29-1 to TRBJ2-7; D uncertain. The CDR3 covers 15 residues. V lost 6 bases, J lost 1 base, and 19 bases lay in between. Germline-derived CDR1 and CDR2 are SQVTM and ANQGSEA. CDR3 loop: CSVGREALESYEQYF. The CDR3 coding sequence is TGCAGCGTGGGTCGTGAGGCGTTGGAGTCCTACGAGCAGTACTTC.

V gene TRBV6-5 combines with J gene TRBJ2-1; 7 bases fit TRBD1. The CDR3 length is 14 residues. With V trimmed by 1 base and J by 6 bases, 3 bases remained unmatched. CDR1 is MNHEY, CDR2 SVGAGI, per germline. DNA of the CDR3: TGTGCCAGCAGTTACTTGACAGGGACCAATGAGCAGTTCTTC. This gives the protein CASSYLTGTNEQFF.

V usage is TRBV25-1 and J usage is TRBJ2-1; D possibly uses TRBD1 or TRBD2 (6 bases each). The CDR3 has 13 residues. Germline CDR1 reads MGHDK; CDR2 reads SYGVNS. Trimming pared 1 base from V and 8 bases from J, leaving 9 bases between. In nucleotides, the CDR3 is TGTGCCAGCAGTGAATCCCGGGGGCATGAGCAGTTCTTC. This encodes CASSESRGHEQFF.

The rearrangement joins TRBV27 to TRBJ2-1; TRBD2 agrees at 10 bases. This CDR3 contains 16 residues. CDR1 and CDR2 from the germline V gene are MNHEY and SMNVEV (reference sequence). With 1 base clipped from V and 6 bases from J, the junction kept 6 bases outside the gene matches. In DNA form, the CDR3 reads TGTGCCAGCAGTTTATTGCGGACTAGCGGTATCAATGAGCAGTTCTTC. As protein: CASSLLRTSGINEQFF.

Regarding this clonotype: At one of its ends the junction is not consistent with the germline gene, which may arise from a read error. The chain is built from TRBV7-9 and TRBJ1-2; no reliable D call. Germline CDR1 and CDR2: SEHNR and FQNEAQ (reference sequence). The CDR3 length is 12 residues. CDR3 coding DNA: TGTGCCAGAAGCTCAACCGTCGGGGGCTACACCTTC. The encoded protein is CARSSTVGGYTF.

J is TRBJ2-7 and V is TRBV18, with TRBD2 matching 10 bases. This CDR3 comprises 15 residues. Germline V gives CDR1 KGHSH, CDR2 LQKENI. The J segment lost 0 bases and the V segment lost 4 bases, leaving 3 bases of the junction unmatched. DNA for the CDR3: TGTGCCAGCTCACTAGCGGGAGGTCGCTCCTACGAGCAGTACTTC. Its protein product is CASSLAGGRSYEQYF.

The gene calls are TRBV15 and TRBJ2-7; possibly TRBD2 for D (5 bases). Between the trimmed V and J ends, which lost 1 base and 6 bases, there was a span of 19 bases. This CDR3 is 16 amino acids long. Germline V gene sequence: CDR1 LNHNV, CDR2 YYDKDF (reference sequence). The CDR3 region is CATSRAASRVLGEQYF. The CDR3, as DNA: TGTGCCACCAGCAGAGCCGCATCGAGGGTTTTGGGCGAGCAGTACTTC.

At least ten counts were recorded for this clonotype. The chain uses TRBV30 and TRBJ2-2; 8 nucleotides line up with TRBD1. J gave up 7 bases and V 5 bases, and 15 bases lay outside the gene matches. This CDR3 has 16 amino acids. Germline lookup yields CDR1 GTSNPN and CDR2 SVGIG (reference sequence). This CDR3 is CAWQTGAMTFGGELFF. CDR3 DNA sequence: TGTGCCTGGCAGACAGGGGCAATGACTTTCGGCGGGGAGCTGTTTTTT.

The CDR3 DNA reads as TGTGCCAGCAGCCACCATTCCGGGAGGACGCAGTATTTT. Amino acid sequence: CASSHHSGRTQYF. The rearrangement uses TRBV3-1 and TRBJ2-3; 7 bases fit TRBD2. This CDR3 has 13 amino acids. Germline values: CDR1 LGHDT, CDR2 YNNKEL (reference sequence). With 3 bases clipped from V and 9 bases from J, the junction kept 6 bases outside the gene matches.

The genes are TRBV15 and TRBJ2-2; 9 nucleotides agree with TRBD1. Germline lookup yields CDR1 LNHNV and CDR2 YYDKDF (reference sequence). This CDR3 has 17 residues. J lost 7 bases, V lost 5 bases, and 14 bases had no gene match. For the CDR3, the DNA is TGTGCCACCAGCCGAGGGGGGTACAGGGGGCGTAACGGGGAGCTGTTTTTT. It specifies CATSRGGYRGRNGELFF.

The genes are TRBV3-1 and TRBJ2-7, with 9 nucleotides matching TRBD2. The germline V gene encodes CDR1 LGHDT and CDR2 YNNKEL (reference sequence). CDR3 length: 14 amino acids. Losses at the gene ends were 5 bases for V and 2 bases for J; bases not matched to a gene: 4. The CDR3 reads CASSASGGTYEQYF. CDR3 coding DNA: TGTGCCAGCAGCGCAAGCGGGGGGACCTACGAGCAGTACTTC.

This clonotype was picked up one time. V is TRBV9 and J is TRBJ2-7; D not resolved. The ends were cut back, 3 bases at V and 0 bases at J, with 10 bases in the middle. CDR1 is SGDLS and CDR2 is YYNGEE in the germline V gene. The CDR3 covers 14 residues. CDR3 bases: TGTGCCAGCAGCGCCCCCTCAAGCTCCTACGAGCAGTACTTC. This translates into CASSAPSSSYEQYF.